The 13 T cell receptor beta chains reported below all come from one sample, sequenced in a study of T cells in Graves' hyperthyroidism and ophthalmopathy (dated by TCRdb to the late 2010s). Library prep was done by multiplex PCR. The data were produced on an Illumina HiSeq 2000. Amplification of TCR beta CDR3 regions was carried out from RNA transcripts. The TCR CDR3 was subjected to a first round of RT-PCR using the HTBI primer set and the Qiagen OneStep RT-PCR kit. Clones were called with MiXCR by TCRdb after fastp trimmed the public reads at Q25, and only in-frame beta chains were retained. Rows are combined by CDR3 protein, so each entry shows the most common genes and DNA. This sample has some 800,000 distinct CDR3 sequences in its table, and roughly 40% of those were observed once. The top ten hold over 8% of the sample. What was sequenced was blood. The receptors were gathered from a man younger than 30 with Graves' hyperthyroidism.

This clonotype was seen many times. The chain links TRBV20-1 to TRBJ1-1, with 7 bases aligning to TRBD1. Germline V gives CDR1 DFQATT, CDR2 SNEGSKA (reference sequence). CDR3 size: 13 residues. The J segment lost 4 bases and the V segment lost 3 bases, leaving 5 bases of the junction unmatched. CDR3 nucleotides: TGCAGTGCTAGGGGGGCAGGGGGCACTGAAGCTTTCTTT. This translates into CSARGAGGTEAFF.

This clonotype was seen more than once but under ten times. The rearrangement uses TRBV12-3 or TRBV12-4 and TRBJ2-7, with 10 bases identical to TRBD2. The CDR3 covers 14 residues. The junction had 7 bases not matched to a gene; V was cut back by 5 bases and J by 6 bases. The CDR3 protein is CASSPVSSGSEQYF. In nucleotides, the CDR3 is TGTGCCAGCAGTCCCGTATCTAGCGGGAGCGAGCAGTACTTC.

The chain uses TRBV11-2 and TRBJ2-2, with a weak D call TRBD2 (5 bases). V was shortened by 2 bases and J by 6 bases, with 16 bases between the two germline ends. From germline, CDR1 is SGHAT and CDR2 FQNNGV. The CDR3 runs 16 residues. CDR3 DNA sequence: TGTGCCAGCAGCTTATATGGGCGGAGAGGGTCCGGGGAGCTGTTTTTT. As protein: CASSLYGRRGSGELFF.

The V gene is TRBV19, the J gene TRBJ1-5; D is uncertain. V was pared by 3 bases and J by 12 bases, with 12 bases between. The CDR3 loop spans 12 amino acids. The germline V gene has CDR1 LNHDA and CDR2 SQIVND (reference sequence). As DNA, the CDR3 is TGTGCCAGTAGTATCGAGTTCGGGCACCAGCATTTT. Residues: CASSIEFGHQHF.

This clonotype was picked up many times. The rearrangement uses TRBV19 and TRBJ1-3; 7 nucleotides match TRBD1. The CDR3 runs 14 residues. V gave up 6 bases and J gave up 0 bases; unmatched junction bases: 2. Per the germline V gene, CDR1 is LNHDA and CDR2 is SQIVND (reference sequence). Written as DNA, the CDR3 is TGTGCCAGTAGGCGGACAGGCTCTGGAAACACCATATATTTT. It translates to CASRRTGSGNTIYF.

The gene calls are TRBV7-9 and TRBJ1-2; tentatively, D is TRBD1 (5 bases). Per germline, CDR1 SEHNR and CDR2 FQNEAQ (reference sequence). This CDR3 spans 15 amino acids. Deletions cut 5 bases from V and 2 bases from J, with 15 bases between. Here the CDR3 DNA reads TGTGCCAGCAGCCCCCCCGGGGAGGGGAACTATGGCTACACCTTC. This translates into CASSPPGEGNYGYTF.

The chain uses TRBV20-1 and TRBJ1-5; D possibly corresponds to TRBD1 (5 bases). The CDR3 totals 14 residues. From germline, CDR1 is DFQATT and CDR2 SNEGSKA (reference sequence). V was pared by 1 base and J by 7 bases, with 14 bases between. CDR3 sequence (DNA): TGCAGTGCTAGAGGGCGGCAGGGCCGCCAGCCCCAGCATTTT. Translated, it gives CSARGRQGRQPQHF.

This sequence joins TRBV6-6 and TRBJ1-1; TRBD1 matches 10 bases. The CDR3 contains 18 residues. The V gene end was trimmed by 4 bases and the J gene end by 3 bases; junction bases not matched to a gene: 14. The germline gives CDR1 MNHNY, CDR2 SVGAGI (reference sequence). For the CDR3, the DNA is TGTGCCAGCAGTTTTGGGACAGGGGTTTTAAGGGGGTACACTGAAGCTTTCTTT. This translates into CASSFGTGVLRGYTEAFF.

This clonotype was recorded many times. The CDR3 is CSAQFLNTEAFF. In DNA, the CDR3 is TGCAGTGCGCAGTTTCTGAACACTGAAGCTTTCTTT. J is TRBJ1-1 and V is TRBV20-1; D gene ambiguous. Looked up from germline, CDR1 is DFQATT and CDR2 is SNEGSKA (reference sequence). Trimming shortened V by 6 bases and J by 0 bases, and 8 bases separated the two germline ends. This CDR3 spans 12 amino acids.

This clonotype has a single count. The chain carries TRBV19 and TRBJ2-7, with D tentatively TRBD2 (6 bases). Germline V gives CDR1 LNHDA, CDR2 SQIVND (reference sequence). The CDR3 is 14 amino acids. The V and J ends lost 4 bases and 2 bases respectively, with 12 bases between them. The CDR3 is CASSTPGVPYEQYF. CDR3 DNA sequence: TGTGCCAGTAGTACCCCGGGAGTCCCCTACGAGCAGTACTTC.

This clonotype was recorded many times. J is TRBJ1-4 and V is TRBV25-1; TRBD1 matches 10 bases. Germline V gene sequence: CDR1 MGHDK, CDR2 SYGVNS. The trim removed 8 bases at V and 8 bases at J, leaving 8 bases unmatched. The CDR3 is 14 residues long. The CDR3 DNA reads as TGTGCCAGCGGGAGACAGGGGGCCGAGGAAAAACTGTTTTTT. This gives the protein CASGRQGAEEKLFF.

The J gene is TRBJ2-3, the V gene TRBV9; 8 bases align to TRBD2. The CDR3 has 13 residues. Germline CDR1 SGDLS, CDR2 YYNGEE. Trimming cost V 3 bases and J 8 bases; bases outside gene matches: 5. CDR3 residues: CASSAAGDGTQYF. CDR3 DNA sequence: TGTGCCAGCAGCGCAGCGGGGGATGGTACGCAGTATTTT.

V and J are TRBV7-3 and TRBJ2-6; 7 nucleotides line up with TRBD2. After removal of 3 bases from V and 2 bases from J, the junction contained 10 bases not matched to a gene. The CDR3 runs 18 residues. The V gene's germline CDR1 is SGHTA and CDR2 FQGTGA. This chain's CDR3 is CASSFQNIAGPGANVLTF. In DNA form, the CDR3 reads TGTGCCAGCAGCTTCCAAAATATAGCGGGCCCTGGGGCCAACGTCCTGACTTTC. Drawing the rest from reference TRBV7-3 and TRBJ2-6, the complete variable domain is GAGVSQTPSNKVTEKGKYVELRCDPISGHTALYWYRQSLGQGPEFLIYFQGTGAADDSGLPNDRFFAVRPEGSVSTLKIQRTERGDSAVYLCASSFQNIAGPGANVLTFGAGSRLTVL.